Listed here are 27 T cell receptor beta chains from one sample, sequenced in a study of human T cells and chemical hapten exposure. Time point indicated: pre-sensitization, week 0. The treatment was: therapeutic diphenylcyclopropenone sensitization with weekly scalp DPC. Total RNA came from unfractionated whole blood. From the RACE reads, TCRdb called clonotypes with MiXCR, one entry per CDR3 protein. The repertoire holds roughly 34,000 distinct CDR3 sequences, with about 9.3% as singletons. Sequencing was performed on whole blood, taken in connection with sensitization to the hapten diphenylcyclopropenone (DPC). The source of these receptors is a man aged 50-59 years with alopecia areata. Some clones in this sample may be carry-over from other donors' samples.

In its sample, this clonotype was seen many times. J is TRBJ2-3 and V is TRBV6-2 or TRBV6-3; no clear D. Trimming pared 2 bases from V and 3 bases from J, leaving 12 bases between. The germline V gene has CDR1 MNHEY and CDR2 SVGEGT. The CDR3 extends over 15 amino acids. The CDR3 DNA is TGTGCCAGCAGTTACGTGGCCTACGGGACAGATACGCAGTATTTT. Translating it yields CASSYVAYGTDTQYF.

This clonotype was recorded at least ten times. The chain has TRBV20-1 and TRBJ1-5, with D uncertain. Trimming pared 0 bases from V and 9 bases from J, leaving 12 bases between. CDR3 length: 13 residues. Germline V gene lookup returns CDR1 DFQATT and CDR2 SNEGSKA (reference sequence). CDR3 sequence reads: CSARDLVDGPQHF. DNA for the CDR3: TGCAGTGCTAGAGATCTCGTGGATGGGCCCCAGCATTTT.

Turning to this clonotype: A much larger clonotype is one base distant, so this may be a read error. The genes are TRBV7-3 and TRBJ2-2; a weak D match, TRBD2 (5 bases). CDR3 size: 14 residues. CDR1 SGHTA and CDR2 FQGTGA come from the germline V gene. The CDR3, as DNA: TGTGCCAGCAGCTTAACGGGCGGCACCGGGGAGCCGTTTTTT. Translating it yields CASSLTGGTGEPFF.

This clonotype was counted many times. The J gene is TRBJ1-2, the V gene TRBV4-3; D remains unclear. This CDR3 is 16 amino acids long. Trimming removed 0 bases at V and 8 bases at J, with 19 bases between. The V gene's germline CDR1 is LGHNA and CDR2 YSLEER. As DNA, the CDR3 is TGCGCCAGCAGCCAAGAGGTTTCGGCTCCCCTTTTGGGCTACACCTTC. Protein: CASSQEVSAPLLGYTF.

This clonotype was counted at least ten times. The chain recombines TRBV9 with TRBJ2-5; tentatively, D is TRBD1 (6 bases). Trimming removed 3 bases from V and 5 bases from J, with 14 bases in between. Germline CDR1 SGDLS, CDR2 YYNGEE. The CDR3 extends over 14 amino acids. Here the CDR3 reads CASSAEDRYETQYF. The CDR3 region has the DNA TGTGCCAGCAGCGCCGAGGACAGATACGAGACCCAGTACTTC. Drawing the rest from reference TRBV9 and TRBJ2-5, the complete variable domain is DSGVTQTPKHLITATGQRVTLRCSPRSGDLSVYWYQQSLDQGLQFLIQYYNGEERAKGNILERFSAQQFPDLHSELNLSSLELGDSALYFCASSAEDRYETQYFGPGTRLLVL.

This clonotype occurred a few times. This rearrangement joins TRBV30 to TRBJ2-2, with TRBD1 as a possible D gene (5 bases). The length of the CDR3 is 13 residues. With 2 bases removed from V and 8 bases from J, the gap between germline ends came to 12 bases. Germline V gene sequence: CDR1 GTSNPN, CDR2 SVGIG (reference sequence). Here the CDR3 reads CAWSRARAGELFF. Here the CDR3 DNA reads TGTGCCTGGAGTAGGGCCAGGGCGGGGGAGCTGTTTTTT.

This clonotype was seen ten or more times. The chain employs TRBV4-2 and TRBJ2-5, with 11 bases fitting TRBD2. The V gene end was trimmed by 3 bases and the J gene end by 4 bases; junction bases not matched to a gene: 10. CDR1 and CDR2 (germline): LGHNA, YNFKEQ. This CDR3 is built from 17 residues. The CDR3 region has the DNA TGTGCCAGCAGCCAGGCCGGGACTAGCGGAGGGGCAGAGACCCAGTACTTC. Its protein is CASSQAGTSGGAETQYF.

This clonotype was detected many times. The CDR3 region has the DNA TGTGCCAGCAGCTTAGTCCCAGGCAGTGAGCAGTTCTTC. It encodes CASSLVPGSEQFF. This chain links TRBV7-6 with TRBJ2-1; D unclear. The CDR3 length is 13 residues. Germline V gene sequence: CDR1 SGHVS, CDR2 FNYEAQ. V was trimmed by 1 base and J by 9 bases, leaving 10 bases between them.

This clonotype was picked up many times. The chain joins TRBV28 to TRBJ2-2; D ambiguous. The V gene's germline CDR1 is MDHEN and CDR2 SYDVKM. This CDR3 spans 12 amino acids. V was cut by 3 bases and J by 9 bases, with 8 bases left in between. CDR3 amino acids: CASSLGSRELFF. The CDR3 DNA is TGTGCCAGCAGTTTGGGCAGTCGGGAGCTGTTTTTT. The complete variable domain, with remaining parts taken from reference TRBV28 and TRBJ2-2, reads DVKVTQSSRYLVKRTGEKVFLECVQDMDHENMFWYRQDPGLGLRLIYFSYDVKMKEKGDIPEGYSVSREKKERFSLILESASTNQTSMYLCASSLGSRELFFGEGSRLTVL.

The table lists this clonotype with a few counts. This rearrangement joins TRBV28 to TRBJ2-4; 8 positions agree with TRBD1. Trimming at V came to 6 bases and at J to 5 bases, leaving 6 bases not matched to a gene. This CDR3 region has 14 residues. The germline V gene has CDR1 MDHEN and CDR2 SYDVKM. The CDR3 spells CASSAAGGENIQYF. The CDR3 nucleotides read TGTGCCAGCAGCGCTGCAGGGGGCGAAAACATTCAGTACTTC.

The J gene is TRBJ2-7, the V gene TRBV4-1, with TRBD1 matching over 7 bases. This CDR3 has 15 residues. In germline, CDR1 is MGHRA, CDR2 YSYEKL. The ends lost 2 bases at V and 3 bases at J; junction bases unmatched: 7. In DNA, the CDR3 is TGCGCCAGCAGCCAAACCTGGACAGGAGGCTACGAGCAGTACTTC. Translation: CASSQTWTGGYEQYF.

This clonotype was picked up many times. The chain carries TRBV29-1 and TRBJ2-3; 9 nucleotides line up with TRBD2. The CDR3 runs 14 residues. J lost 5 bases, V lost 8 bases, and 11 bases had no gene match. Germline V lookup: CDR1 SQVTM, CDR2 ANQGSEA. The CDR3 nucleotides read TGCAGCCCTCAAGGTAGCGGGAGAATAGATACGCAGTATTTT. This codes for CSPQGSGRIDTQYF.

This clonotype occurred many times. This chain's CDR3 is CASSQEGRGPNIQYF. In DNA form, the CDR3 reads TGCGCCAGCAGCCAAGAAGGCAGGGGGCCGAACATTCAGTACTTC. The chain is built from TRBV4-3 and TRBJ2-4, with 8 bases matching TRBD1. The germline V gene encodes CDR1 LGHNA and CDR2 YSLEER. The CDR3 covers 15 residues. J was trimmed by 7 bases and V by 0 bases; bases with no gene match: 5.

This clonotype was seen many times. The genes are TRBV20-1 and TRBJ1-1; a weak D match, TRBD1 (6 bases). This CDR3 spans 13 amino acids. Germline CDR1 is DFQATT and CDR2 is SNEGSKA (reference sequence). V was clipped by 5 bases and J by 0 bases, with 10 bases between them. Here the CDR3 DNA reads TGCAGTGCTGTAGGACAGATGAACACTGAAGCTTTCTTT. Its translation: CSAVGQMNTEAFF.

This clonotype was seen repeatedly, ten times or more. The chain carries TRBV5-4 and TRBJ2-7, with a possible D match to TRBD2 (5 bases). Germline V gene data show CDR1 as SGHNT and CDR2 as YYREEE (reference sequence). The ends were cut back, 4 bases at V and 3 bases at J, with 17 bases in the middle. The CDR3 loop spans 15 amino acids. CDR3 sequence reads: CASSPPGSDYYEQYF. The CDR3 region has the DNA TGTGCCAGCAGCCCTCCGGGGAGTGACTACTACGAGCAGTACTTC.

This clonotype was recorded many times. The genes are TRBV12-3 or TRBV12-4 and TRBJ2-7, with a tentative D call TRBD2 (7 bases). Trimming took 2 bases from V and 7 from J, leaving 15 bases between them. CDR3 length: 14 amino acids. CDR3 DNA: TGTGCCAGCAGTTTATCGGGGGGCGGAGGGGAGCAGTACTTC. It specifies CASSLSGGGGEQYF.

This clonotype was found many times. V is TRBV7-2 and J is TRBJ2-3; D is unclear. The CDR3 loop spans 14 amino acids. Germline-derived CDR1 and CDR2 are SGHTA and FQGNSA. Trimming took off 1 base at V and 5 bases at J, with 10 bases between the two ends. CDR3 residues: CASSLEGLGDTQYF. DNA for the CDR3: TGTGCCAGCAGCTTAGAGGGCCTGGGAGATACGCAGTATTTT.

This clonotype was counted a few times. V is TRBV3-1 and J is TRBJ2-1; 12 bases agree with TRBD2. CDR3 length: 16 residues. Germline V CDR1 and CDR2: LGHDT, YNNKEL (reference sequence). Losses at the gene ends were 0 bases for V and 7 bases for J; bases not matched to a gene: 4. The CDR3 DNA is TGTGCCAGCAGCCAAGATTCTAGCGGGAGGGGGAATGAGCAGTTCTTC. Translation: CASSQDSSGRGNEQFF.

Ten or more counts support this clonotype. The genes are TRBV14 and TRBJ2-3; the D gene could be TRBD1 or TRBD2 (5 bases each). Looked up from germline, CDR1 is SGHDN and CDR2 is FVKESK. This CDR3 spans 16 amino acids. Trimming took 0 bases from V and 5 from J, leaving 15 bases between them. The CDR3 sequence is CASSQDGTGLRDTQYF. CDR3 coding DNA: TGTGCCAGCAGCCAAGATGGGACGGGATTAAGAGATACGCAGTATTTT.

The rearrangement joins TRBV28 to TRBJ2-1, with 10 positions matching TRBD1. V gave up 7 bases and J gave up 7 bases; unmatched junction bases: 10. The germline gives CDR1 MDHEN, CDR2 SYDVKM. The CDR3 length is 15 residues. The CDR3 DNA reads as TGTGCCAGCAAAAAGGGACAGGGGTTTTTTAATGAGCAGTTCTTC. It translates to CASKKGQGFFNEQFF.

This clonotype has at least ten counts. The chain joins TRBV7-2 to TRBJ2-2; TRBD1 matches at 9 bases. The germline CDR1 and CDR2 sequences are SGHTA and FQGNSA. The CDR3 covers 16 residues. V trimming: 5 bases; J trimming: 8 bases; junction bases outside the gene matches: 12. CDR3 in amino acids: CASSAFTGTGMGELFF. The CDR3 nucleotides are TGTGCCAGCAGCGCGTTCACCGGGACAGGGATGGGGGAGCTGTTTTTT. Filled out from reference TRBV7-2 and TRBJ2-2, the complete variable domain reads GAGVSQSPSNKVTEKGKDVELRCDPISGHTALYWYRQSLGQGLEFLIYFQGNSAPDKSGLPSDRFSAERTGGSVSTLTIQRTQQEDSAVYLCASSAFTGTGMGELFFGEGSRLTVL.

This clonotype came up a few times. An end of the junction does not agree with germline; a read error may underlie this. The rearrangement joins TRBV3-1 to TRBJ2-2; D unresolved. The CDR3 runs to 13 residues. Germline loops: CDR1 LGHDT, CDR2 YNNKEL (reference sequence). DNA for the CDR3: TGTGCCAGCAGTCAAGTCAACACCGGGGAGCTGTTTTTT. Amino acid sequence: CASSQVNTGELFF.

To note about this clonotype: This clone may be a read error of a much larger clone one base away. V and J are TRBV6-2 or TRBV6-3 and TRBJ2-1, with 8 bases matching TRBD2. Germline V CDR1 and CDR2: MNHEY, SVGEGT. The CDR3 extends over 14 amino acids. V shed 4 bases, J shed 5 bases, and the junction held 4 bases outside the gene matches. The CDR3 DNA reads TGTGCCAGCAGTTGGGGACTAGGGCACAATGAGCAGTTCTTC. It yields the protein CASSWGLGHNEQFF.

Notes on this clonotype: The junction shows a germline mismatch at one end, possibly a read error. The V and J genes are TRBV12-3 or TRBV12-4 and TRBJ1-1; tentatively, D is TRBD1 (6 bases). The CDR3 spans 15 residues. CDR3 loop: CASSPQGQVNTEVFF. The CDR3 DNA follows: TGTGCCAGCAGTCCACAGGGTCAGGTGAACACTGAAGTTTTCTTT.

This clonotype was seen repeatedly, ten times or more. The chain couples TRBV5-1 to TRBJ2-1; 15 positions agree with TRBD2. From germline, CDR1 is SGHRS and CDR2 YFSETQ. J lost 2 bases, V lost 2 bases, and 2 bases had no gene match. The CDR3 runs 17 residues. The chain's CDR3 is CASSLRTSGRAYNEQFF. As DNA, the CDR3 is TGCGCCAGCAGCTTAAGGACTAGCGGGAGGGCCTACAATGAGCAGTTCTTC.

The rearrangement uses TRBV29-1 and TRBJ2-1; D possibly corresponds to TRBD1 (6 bases). The length of the CDR3 is 14 residues. V was trimmed by 7 bases and J by 7 bases, leaving 20 bases between them. Germline V gene data show CDR1 as SQVTM and CDR2 as ANQGSEA. Here the CDR3 reads CSANPRGTGNEQFF. The CDR3 bases are TGCAGCGCTAACCCGAGGGGGACGGGGAATGAGCAGTTCTTC.

This clonotype was counted a few times. Germline and junction disagree at one end, which may indicate a read error. This chain connects TRBV28 to TRBJ2-7; tentative D call: TRBD1 (5 bases). The CDR3 is 11 amino acids. CDR1 and CDR2 from the germline V gene are MDHEN and SYDVKM. CDR3 sequence (DNA): TGTGCCAGCAGTTCGATCAACCACCAGGGCTTC. This translates into CASSSINHQGF.